Following are 28 T cell receptor beta chains from one sample sequenced in a study of OX40 agonist ivuxolimab in advanced cancers. Profiling relied on immunoSEQ multiplex PCR, and the TCRdb table lists in-frame clones only, not all of them. The data show 90,000 to 95,000 clones, with around 84% seen just once and 1.1% held by the top ten. The input for sequencing was CD4+ or CD8+ T cells sorted from blood, taken in a trial of the OX40 agonist ivuxolimab. These receptor sequences come from an adult with an advanced solid tumor such as melanoma, head and neck, liver or kidney cancer.

The chain carries TRBV18 and TRBJ1-4; 9 bases match TRBD1. In germline, CDR1 is KGHSH, CDR2 LQKENI. The CDR3 loop spans 14 amino acids. V lost 8 bases to trimming and J lost 8 bases; unmatched junction nucleotides: 9. CDR3 nucleotides: TGTGCCAGCGGATCCGGGACAGGGCCCGAAAAACTGTTTTTT. It is translated as CASGSGTGPEKLFF.

The chain recombines TRBV19 with TRBJ1-3, with a weak D call TRBD1 (5 bases). There are 15 residues in the CDR3. Trimming pared 9 bases from V and 1 base from J, leaving 16 bases between. Germline loops: CDR1 LNHDA, CDR2 SQIVND (reference sequence). The chain's CDR3 is CASLALGGSGNTIYF. CDR3 coding DNA: TGTGCCAGCCTCGCTTTGGGGGGATCTGGAAACACCATATATTTT.

The V gene is TRBV18, the J gene TRBJ2-1; TRBD2 agrees at 8 bases. J was trimmed by 1 base and V by 4 bases; bases with no gene match: 6. In germline, CDR1 is KGHSH, CDR2 LQKENI. The CDR3 is made up of 16 amino acids. This chain's CDR3 is CASSLNSGVSYNEQFF. DNA for the CDR3: TGTGCCAGCTCACTCAATAGCGGGGTATCCTACAATGAGCAGTTCTTC.

This clone has a handful of counts. The same CDR3 can be traced to other DNA sequences in this sample. J is TRBJ1-3 and V is TRBV19; no clear D gene. The ends were cut back, 6 bases at V and 1 base at J, with 10 bases in the middle. CDR1 LNHDA and CDR2 SQIVND come from the germline V gene (reference sequence). The CDR3 is 14 residues long. CDR3 DNA sequence: TGTGCCAGTAGGGACTTCGGGTCTGGAAACACCATATATTTT. This codes for CASRDFGSGNTIYF.

The rearrangement links TRBV15 to TRBJ2-2, with 11 bases matching TRBD1. V trimming: 1 base; J trimming: 4 bases; junction bases outside the gene matches: 8. The CDR3 runs 18 residues. Germline CDR1 LNHNV, CDR2 YYDKDF (reference sequence). The CDR3 sequence: CATSRGLAGTGGTGELFF. The CDR3 DNA follows: TGTGCCACCAGCAGAGGCTTGGCGGGGACAGGGGGCACCGGGGAGCTGTTTTTT.

The V and J genes are TRBV7-9 and TRBJ1-2; D is unresolved. This CDR3 is built from 14 residues. The germline V gene has CDR1 SEHNR and CDR2 FQNEAQ (reference sequence). The V and J ends lost 5 bases and 0 bases respectively, with 10 bases between them. CDR3 loop: CASSRDTANYGYTF. The DNA for the CDR3 is TGTGCCAGCAGCCGTGACACAGCTAACTATGGCTACACCTTC.

J is TRBJ1-5 and V is TRBV18, with 8 bases aligning to TRBD1. Per germline, CDR1 KGHSH and CDR2 LQKENI. The ends lost 5 bases at V and 6 bases at J; junction bases unmatched: 6. This CDR3 is built from 14 residues. CDR3 sequence (DNA): TGTGCCAGCTCAAAGGACAGGGCCTTTCAGCCCCAGCATTTT. Translation gives CASSKDRAFQPQHF.

CDR3 sequence: CASSLESLNLPEAFF. The CDR3 region has the DNA TGTGCCAGCAGCTTGGAATCCCTCAACCTCCCTGAAGCTTTCTTT. V usage is TRBV5-8 and J usage is TRBJ1-1; D is ambiguous. Germline V gene data show CDR1 as SGHTS and CDR2 as YDEGEE. The CDR3 is made up of 15 amino acids. V was trimmed by 0 bases and J by 6 bases, leaving 15 bases between them.

The rearrangement joins TRBV6-5 to TRBJ1-2; the D gene is possibly TRBD1 (6 bases). The V end lost 6 bases, the J end lost 4 bases, and 15 bases lay between the germline ends. From germline, CDR1 is MNHEY and CDR2 SVGAGI. The length of the CDR3 is 14 residues. The CDR3 nucleotides read TGTGCCAGCAGCCGCGGACAGCCGATCTATGGCTACACCTTC. Its translation is CASSRGQPIYGYTF.

The chain employs TRBV13 and TRBJ2-2, with 9 bases matching TRBD1. The CDR3 consists of 16 residues. Germline CDR1 is PRHDT and CDR2 is FYEKMQ (reference sequence). V trimming: 7 bases; J trimming: 2 bases; junction bases outside the gene matches: 8. CDR3 region: CASNRPQGANTGELFF. The CDR3 DNA follows: TGTGCCAGCAACCGCCCACAGGGGGCAAACACCGGGGAGCTGTTTTTT.

The gene calls are TRBV7-2 and TRBJ2-5, with D possibly being TRBD1 (6 bases). V dropped 5 bases and J dropped 2 bases, with 12 bases sitting between them. From germline, CDR1 is SGHTA and CDR2 FQGNSA. There are 14 residues in the CDR3. CDR3 sequence: CASSLDRIQETQYF. In DNA form, the CDR3 reads TGTGCCAGCAGCCTGGACAGAATACAAGAGACCCAGTACTTC.

The J gene is TRBJ1-5, the V gene TRBV5-4, with 7 bases matching TRBD1. This CDR3 contains 15 residues. CDR1 is SGHNT, CDR2 YYREEE, per germline (reference sequence). J gave up 3 bases and V 0 bases, and 3 bases lay outside the gene matches. CDR3 bases: TGTGCCAGCAGCTTGGACAGGGGTCCCAATCAGCCCCAGCATTTT. Translated: CASSLDRGPNQPQHF.

This chain connects TRBV5-4 to TRBJ2-5; tentatively, D is TRBD1 or TRBD2 (7 bases each). CDR3 length: 14 residues. Per germline, CDR1 SGHNT and CDR2 YYREEE (reference sequence). V lost 3 bases and J lost 2, with 11 bases in between. In DNA form, the CDR3 reads TGTGCCAGCAGCTCAGGGGGGGCGCAAGAGACCCAGTACTTC. Residues: CASSSGGAQETQYF.

V usage is TRBV7-9 and J usage is TRBJ1-3, with D unclear. The CDR3 sequence is 15 residues long. V shed 6 bases and J shed 3 bases, with 15 bases lying between them. CDR1 and CDR2 (germline): SEHNR, FQNEAQ (reference sequence). In nucleotides, the CDR3 is TGTGCCAGCAGTTTATCCAGAGGTGGTGGAAACACCATATATTTT. It yields the protein CASSLSRGGGNTIYF.

This chain joins TRBV7-2 and TRBJ2-6; the D gene is possibly TRBD2 (5 bases). Trimming left V 0 bases short and J 0 bases short, with 9 bases between. This CDR3 comprises 17 residues. Germline assignment: CDR1 SGHTA and CDR2 FQGNSA. CDR3 DNA: TGTGCCAGCAGCTTAGCGCGGGTTCGCTCTGGGGCCAACGTCCTGACTTTC. It encodes CASSLARVRSGANVLTF.

The rearrangement links TRBV14 to TRBJ2-7; D is perhaps TRBD2 (6 bases). Germline V lookup: CDR1 SGHDN, CDR2 FVKESK. Trimming removed 5 bases at V and 4 bases at J, with 9 bases between. There are 12 residues in the CDR3. As DNA, the CDR3 is TGTGCCAGCAGCAAACGGGGGTACGAGCAGTACTTC. This sequence encodes CASSKRGYEQYF. Supplemented by reference TRBV14 and TRBJ2-7, the full variable domain reads EAGVTQFPSHSVIEKGQTVTLRCDPISGHDNLYWYRRVMGKEIKFLLHFVKESKQDESGMPNNRFLAERTGGTYSTLKVQPAELEDSGVYFCASSKRGYEQYFGPGTRLTVT.

The chain recombines TRBV7-2 with TRBJ2-3; 11 nucleotides match TRBD2. V lost 3 bases to trimming and J lost 3 bases; unmatched junction nucleotides: 8. In germline, CDR1 is SGHTA, CDR2 FQGNSA. The CDR3 spans 17 residues. CDR3 residues: CASSFSSGGLPTDTQYF. The CDR3 DNA reads as TGTGCCAGCAGCTTTTCTAGCGGGGGGCTTCCAACAGATACGCAGTATTTT.

This sequence joins TRBV19 and TRBJ2-7, with 7 bases lining up with TRBD1. The ends lost 5 bases at V and 3 bases at J; junction bases unmatched: 10. The CDR3 spans 15 residues. Germline values: CDR1 LNHDA, CDR2 SQIVND (reference sequence). In DNA form, the CDR3 reads TGTGCCAGTAGTTTGCTCCAGGGGGATCTCTACGAGCAGTACTTC. Translating gives CASSLLQGDLYEQYF.

The J gene is TRBJ2-3, the V gene TRBV27; D not certain. Germline-derived CDR1 and CDR2 are MNHEY and SMNVEV (reference sequence). This CDR3 region has 15 residues. Trimming removed 6 bases from V and 2 bases from J, with 15 bases in between. CDR3 nucleotides: TGTGCCAGCAGCGCTCGAGCCACAATCACAGATACGCAGTATTTT. It specifies CASSARATITDTQYF.

V and J are TRBV9 and TRBJ2-1; 8 bases agree with TRBD1. The CDR3 consists of 13 residues. CDR1 and CDR2 (germline): SGDLS, YYNGEE. V lost 8 bases, J lost 3 bases, and 4 bases stayed unmatched. CDR3 nucleotides: TGTGCCAGTGGACAGGGACACTACAATGAGCAGTTCTTC. It specifies CASGQGHYNEQFF.

The genes are TRBV14 and TRBJ2-3; D remains ambiguous. The CDR3 contains 13 residues. CDR1 SGHDN and CDR2 FVKESK come from the germline V gene. V lost 2 bases to trimming and J lost 6 bases, with 9 bases between them. For the CDR3, the DNA is TGTGCCAGCAGCCAAAAAGTATACGATACGCAGTATTTT. Its protein is CASSQKVYDTQYF.

V is TRBV29-1 and J is TRBJ1-4; D ambiguous. This CDR3 region has 13 residues. V was pared by 4 bases and J by 5 bases, with 11 bases between. Germline CDR1 and CDR2: SQVTM and ANQGSEA. CDR3 sequence (DNA): TGCAGCGTTGCTAACCGGGCGAATGAAAAACTGTTTTTT. Its protein product is CSVANRANEKLFF.

This rearrangement joins TRBV10-1 to TRBJ2-3; TRBD1 might be the D (6 bases). The V gene's germline CDR1 is WNHNN and CDR2 SYGVQD (reference sequence). V was shortened by 6 bases and J by 2 bases, with 9 bases between the two germline ends. The CDR3 totals 13 residues. CDR3 amino acids: CASSRQVTDTQYF. CDR3 DNA: TGCGCCAGCAGCCGACAGGTCACAGATACGCAGTATTTT.

The chain joins TRBV5-1 to TRBJ2-3; D gene unclear. This CDR3 has 15 residues. V lost 2 bases and J 6 bases, leaving 16 bases between the germline ends. Per germline, CDR1 SGHRS and CDR2 YFSETQ. The CDR3 here is CASSLRGYTEDTQYF. CDR3 bases: TGCGCCAGCAGCTTAAGAGGTTACACAGAGGATACGCAGTATTTT.

For the CDR3, the DNA is TGTGCCAGCAGCGTTTTGCCCGGGGAGACCCAGTACTTC. The encoded protein is CASSVLPGETQYF. The rearrangement uses TRBV9 and TRBJ2-5; D is undetermined. The V gene lost 2 bases and the J gene lost 5 bases, with 10 bases spanning the gap. This CDR3 has 13 amino acids. Germline V gives CDR1 SGDLS, CDR2 YYNGEE.

J is TRBJ1-2 and V is TRBV6-5; no reliable D call. The V and J ends lost 3 bases and 3 bases respectively, with 11 bases between them. From germline, CDR1 is MNHEY and CDR2 SVGAGI. The CDR3 covers 14 residues. CDR3 DNA: TGTGCCAGCAGTTATGAGGGCGCCCACTATGGCTACACCTTC. It yields the protein CASSYEGAHYGYTF.

V is TRBV6-5 and J is TRBJ2-3; D is possibly TRBD2 (5 bases). The CDR3 is 15 residues long. CDR1 and CDR2 from the germline V gene are MNHEY and SVGAGI. Trimming shortened V by 2 bases and J by 1 base, and 10 bases separated the two germline ends. The CDR3, as DNA: TGTGCCAGCAGTTACGGACGGGGTGGCACAGATACGCAGTATTTT. Its protein is CASSYGRGGTDTQYF.

This chain links TRBV28 with TRBJ1-1; D is possibly TRBD1 (6 bases). V was trimmed by 5 bases and J by 5 bases, leaving 18 bases between them. CDR1 MDHEN and CDR2 SYDVKM come from the germline V gene. CDR3 length: 15 amino acids. CDR3: CASSPYEQGRTEAFF. In DNA, the CDR3 is TGTGCCAGCAGTCCTTATGAACAGGGCAGGACTGAAGCTTTCTTT. Drawing the rest from reference TRBV28 and TRBJ1-1, the complete variable domain is DVKVTQSSRYLVKRTGEKVFLECVQDMDHENMFWYRQDPGLGLRLIYFSYDVKMKEKGDIPEGYSVSREKKERFSLILESASTNQTSMYLCASSPYEQGRTEAFFGQGTRLTVV.